The next 18 T cell receptor beta chains were all read from a single sample in a study of T cell repertoires in cytomegalovirus infection. TCRdb redid the calling of the reads with MiXCR, one entry per CDR3 protein. Found here are around 740,000 distinct CDR3 sequences, 35% of them singletons; the top ten hold around 2.8%. Sequences were obtained from PBMCs. The receptors come from a human donor in good health (CMV status not recorded). Some clones in this sample may be carry-over from other donors' samples.

This clonotype was seen more than once but under ten times. V and J are TRBV27 and TRBJ2-7; TRBD1 might be the D (6 bases). Between the trimmed V and J ends, which lost 7 bases and 4 bases, there was a span of 8 bases. The CDR3 has 11 residues. CDR1 is MNHEY and CDR2 is SMNVEV in the germline V gene (reference sequence). Written as DNA, the CDR3 is TGTGCCAGCATCAGGGGATACGAGCAGTACTTC. Residues: CASIRGYEQYF.

Worth noting for this clonotype: A read error may explain this, as a much larger clone is one base away. The chain couples TRBV6-8 to TRBJ1-6; possible D gene TRBD1, 6 bases. Looked up from germline, CDR1 is MNHGY and CDR2 is SAAAGT. The length of the CDR3 is 14 residues. V was trimmed by 6 bases and J by 10 bases, leaving 16 bases between them. Here the CDR3 reads CASRSAQGGSPLHF. The CDR3 DNA reads as TGTGCCAGCAGGAGCGCACAGGGCGGCTCACCCCTCCACTTT.

The chain combines TRBV28 with TRBJ1-4, with 7 bases that match TRBD1. Germline CDR1 and CDR2: MDHEN and SYDVKM. This CDR3 comprises 15 residues. V dropped 6 bases and J dropped 5; count of bases not matched to a gene: 9. CDR3 residues: CASRGLEGANEKLFF. CDR3 DNA: TGTGCCAGCAGGGGACTGGAGGGGGCCAATGAAAAACTGTTTTTT.

The chain recombines TRBV6-6 with TRBJ1-1; D uncertain. CDR3 length: 12 amino acids. Germline lookup yields CDR1 MNHNY and CDR2 SVGAGI (reference sequence). The V gene lost 5 bases and the J gene lost 5 bases, with 9 bases spanning the gap. Written as DNA, the CDR3 is TGTGCCAGCAGTGTCCGACAAACTGAAGCTTTCTTT. Encoded protein: CASSVRQTEAFF.

The chain combines TRBV20-1 with TRBJ2-7; 8 nucleotides match TRBD2. This CDR3 contains 15 residues. CDR1 is DFQATT and CDR2 is SNEGSKA in the germline V gene (reference sequence). V shed 1 base, J shed 3 bases, and the junction held 8 bases outside the gene matches. CDR3 in DNA: TGCAGTGCTAGAGTCCAGAGAGCGGGGGACTACGAGCAGTACTTC. Amino acids: CSARVQRAGDYEQYF.

The chain has TRBV7-2 and TRBJ2-7; TRBD2 matches 8 bases. Germline trimming cut 2 bases from V and 4 bases from J; bases unmatched to any gene: 4. CDR1 SGHTA and CDR2 FQGNSA come from the germline V gene. The CDR3 covers 14 residues. This chain's CDR3 is CASSLLAGLYEQYF. The DNA for the CDR3 is TGTGCCAGCAGCTTATTAGCGGGGCTGTACGAGCAGTACTTC. Full variable domain (outside the CDR3, taken from reference TRBV7-2 and TRBJ2-7): GAGVSQSPSNKVTEKGKDVELRCDPISGHTALYWYRQSLGQGLEFLIYFQGNSAPDKSGLPSDRFSAERTGGSVSTLTIQRTQQEDSAVYLCASSLLAGLYEQYFGPGTRLTVT.

The chain joins TRBV28 to TRBJ2-4; no clear D gene. Germline CDR1 MDHEN, CDR2 SYDVKM. Trimming cost V 5 bases and J 8 bases, with 16 bases left between them. The CDR3 is made up of 14 amino acids. CDR3 region: CASSPPWARDIQYF. The CDR3 bases are TGTGCCAGCAGTCCCCCTTGGGCCAGAGACATTCAGTACTTC.

This chain links TRBV20-1 with TRBJ1-5; 10 nucleotides agree with TRBD1. J gave up 3 bases and V 7 bases, and 6 bases lay outside the gene matches. The germline V gene encodes CDR1 DFQATT and CDR2 SNEGSKA (reference sequence). This CDR3 is 14 amino acids long. The CDR3 DNA sequence: TGCAGTGATAGGACAGGGGGTGTCAATCAGCCCCAGCATTTT. This translates into CSDRTGGVNQPQHF.

This clonotype was recorded a few times. The rearrangement links TRBV19 to TRBJ2-1, with D perhaps matching TRBD1 or TRBD2 (7 bases each). Germline CDR1 LNHDA, CDR2 SQIVND (reference sequence). There are 12 residues in the CDR3. V was cut by 7 bases and J by 7 bases, with 11 bases left in between. DNA for the CDR3: TGTGCCAGTAACAGGGGAGGGAATGAGCAGTTCTTC. It specifies CASNRGGNEQFF.

V usage is TRBV6-6 and J usage is TRBJ2-3, with D possibly matching TRBD2 (5 bases). Trimming removed 8 bases at V and 2 bases at J, with 20 bases between. Germline CDR1 reads MNHNY; CDR2 reads SVGAGI (reference sequence). The CDR3 covers 16 residues. CDR3 nucleotide sequence: TGTGCCAGCCTCCAGAAAGGCGGCGGGTTCACAGATACGCAGTATTTT. Amino acids: CASLQKGGGFTDTQYF.

The chain joins TRBV27 to TRBJ2-7, with D perhaps being TRBD1 or TRBD2 (5 bases each). This CDR3 spans 14 amino acids. The germline V gene has CDR1 MNHEY and CDR2 SMNVEV (reference sequence). V was trimmed by 2 bases and J by 5 bases, leaving 13 bases between them. The CDR3 here is CASSLLGEQHEQYF. The CDR3 DNA is TGTGCCAGCAGTTTACTAGGGGAGCAGCACGAGCAGTACTTC.

The chain uses TRBV4-1 and TRBJ2-3; 12 bases map to TRBD2. This CDR3 has 15 amino acids. CDR1 and CDR2 from the germline V gene are MGHRA and YSYEKL. Germline trimming cut 5 bases from V and 1 base from J; bases unmatched to any gene: 1. CDR3 nucleotides: TGCGCCAGCAGCTGGACTAGCGGGGGCACAGATACGCAGTATTTT. It specifies CASSWTSGGTDTQYF.

The table lists this clonotype with many counts. The chain recombines TRBV7-3 with TRBJ2-5; 7 nucleotides line up with TRBD2. Germline values: CDR1 SGHTA, CDR2 FQGTGA. The J segment lost 1 base and the V segment lost 2 bases, leaving 4 bases of the junction unmatched. This CDR3 spans 15 amino acids. Here the CDR3 DNA reads TGTGCCAGCAGCTTAGGCGGGGGATTCCAAGAGACCCAGTACTTC. This translates into CASSLGGGFQETQYF.

Concerning this clonotype: This may arise from a read error, as a much more abundant clone is one base away. No conserved phenylalanine or tryptophan is present at the end of the CDR3, so a read error is the likely explanation. The chain employs TRBV7-6 and TRBJ2-7; 15 positions agree with TRBD2. The CDR3 sequence is 17 residues long. CDR1 is SGHVS, CDR2 FNYEAQ, per germline. Losses at the gene ends were 5 bases for V and 3 bases for J; bases not matched to a gene: 8. DNA of the CDR3: TGTGCCAGCAGCCGGACTAGCGGGAGGGCCCCCCGCTACGAGCAGTACTTA. It is translated as CASSRTSGRAPRYEQYL.

There are many counts of this clonotype. The chain recombines TRBV28 with TRBJ2-7; the match to TRBD2 covers 8 bases. The germline V gene has CDR1 MDHEN and CDR2 SYDVKM. V trimming: 7 bases; J trimming: 4 bases; junction bases outside the gene matches: 9. The CDR3 runs to 14 residues. CDR3 in amino acids: CASISGESIYEQYF. CDR3 nucleotides: TGTGCCAGCATTAGCGGGGAGTCCATATACGAGCAGTACTTC.

The chain joins TRBV7-9 to TRBJ2-1, with 7 bases fitting TRBD1. From germline, CDR1 is SEHNR and CDR2 FQNEAQ (reference sequence). This CDR3 is built from 16 residues. With 6 bases clipped from V and 2 bases from J, the junction kept 10 bases outside the gene matches. The DNA of the CDR3 is TGTGCCAGCAGAGACGCCGGGACAGATGCCTACAATGAGCAGTTCTTC. The encoded protein is CASRDAGTDAYNEQFF.

This clonotype has a handful of counts. This chain joins TRBV7-2 and TRBJ2-7; D is undetermined. CDR3 length: 14 amino acids. Germline V gene sequence: CDR1 SGHTA, CDR2 FQGNSA. Trimming shortened V by 1 base and J by 5 bases, and 12 bases separated the two germline ends. For the CDR3, the DNA is TGTGCCAGCAGCTTAGTAACGGCGTTCGACGAGCAGTACTTC. Its protein product is CASSLVTAFDEQYF.

Many counts were recorded for this clonotype. The chain has TRBV7-8 and TRBJ2-3; TRBD1 aligns across 8 bases. V trimming: 5 bases; J trimming: 5 bases; junction bases outside the gene matches: 9. Looked up from germline, CDR1 is SGHVS and CDR2 is FQNEAQ. CDR3 length: 15 amino acids. CDR3 sequence (DNA): TGTGCCAGCAGCAAAACCAGGGGGCAAATAGATACGCAGTATTTT. It is translated as CASSKTRGQIDTQYF.